This T cell receptor beta chain came from a study of blood T cell repertoires in COVID-19. Study overall: COVID-19 samples collected from the United States, Italy and Spain covered acute and convalescent phases. The cDNA or gDNA used as material had been derived from T cells, B-cell-depleted T cells, or PBMCs.

Assay used: immunoSEQ multiplex PCR; TCRdb lists only in-frame clones, some missing. The repertoire holds 150,000 to 200,000 clones, with around 81% as singletons. Seattle enrolled patients during active infection and tracked them longitudinally. The CDR3 consists of 15 residues. V was pared by 7 bases and J by 10 bases, with 8 bases of the junction left unmatched. The V gene's germline CDR1 is SGDLS and CDR2 YYNGEE. V usage is TRBV9 and J usage is TRBJ2-1; the match to TRBD2 covers 16 bases. This clonotype was obtained from a middle-aged woman with COVID-19, enrolled during active disease. The sequencing sample was made of peripheral blood. The CDR3 region has the DNA TGTGCCAGCCAGGGACTAGCGGGAGGGCCGGGAGAGCAGTTCTTC. It is translated as CASQGLAGGPGEQFF. Full variable domain (remainder filled in from reference TRBV9 and TRBJ2-1): DSGVTQTPKHLITATGQRVTLRCSPRSGDLSVYWYQQSLDQGLQFLIQYYNGEERAKGNILERFSAQQFPDLHSELNLSSLELGDSALYFCASQGLAGGPGEQFFGPGTRLTVL.